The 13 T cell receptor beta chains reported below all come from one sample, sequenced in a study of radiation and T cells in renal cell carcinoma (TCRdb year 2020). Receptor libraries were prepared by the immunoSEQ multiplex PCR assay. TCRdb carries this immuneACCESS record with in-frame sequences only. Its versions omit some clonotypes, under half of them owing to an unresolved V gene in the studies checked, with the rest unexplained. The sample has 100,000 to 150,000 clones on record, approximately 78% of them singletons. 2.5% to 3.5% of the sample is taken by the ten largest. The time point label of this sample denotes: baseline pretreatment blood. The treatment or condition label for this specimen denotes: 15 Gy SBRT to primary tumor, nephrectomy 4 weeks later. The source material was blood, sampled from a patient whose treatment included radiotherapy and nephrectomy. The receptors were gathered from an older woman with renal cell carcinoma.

For the CDR3, the DNA is TGCGCCAGCAGCCAGGGAAGGCCCGCGGATTCACCCCTCCACTTT. Its protein product is CASSQGRPADSPLHF. J is TRBJ1-6 and V is TRBV4-1, with D unclear. The CDR3 contains 15 residues. Germline V gene sequence: CDR1 MGHRA, CDR2 YSYEKL. The germline V and J ends were trimmed by 3 bases and 8 bases, with 14 bases remaining between them.

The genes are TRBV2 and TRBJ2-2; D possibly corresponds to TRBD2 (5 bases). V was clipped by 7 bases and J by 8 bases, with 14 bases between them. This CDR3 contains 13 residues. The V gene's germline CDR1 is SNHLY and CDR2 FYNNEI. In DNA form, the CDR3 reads TGTGCCAGCACGCCTAGCTTTGAAGGGGAGCTGTTTTTT. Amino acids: CASTPSFEGELFF.

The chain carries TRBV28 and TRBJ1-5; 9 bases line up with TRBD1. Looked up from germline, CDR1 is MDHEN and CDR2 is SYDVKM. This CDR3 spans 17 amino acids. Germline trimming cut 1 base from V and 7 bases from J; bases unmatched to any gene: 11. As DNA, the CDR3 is TGTGCCAGCAGTTTATCGCGGCGACAGGGGGTTCGACAGCCCCAGCATTTT. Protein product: CASSLSRRQGVRQPQHF.

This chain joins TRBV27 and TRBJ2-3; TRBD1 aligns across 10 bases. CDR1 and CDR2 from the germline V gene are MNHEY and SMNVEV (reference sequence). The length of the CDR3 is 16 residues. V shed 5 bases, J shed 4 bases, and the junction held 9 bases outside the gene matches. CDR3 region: CASSAPGTGAADTQYF. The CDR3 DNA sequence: TGTGCCAGCAGTGCCCCCGGGACAGGGGCGGCAGATACGCAGTATTTT.

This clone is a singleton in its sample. CDR3 residues: CASSYPRDTEAFF. The CDR3 DNA is TGTGCCAGCAGCTACCCCCGGGACACTGAAGCTTTCTTT. The rearrangement links TRBV7-9 to TRBJ1-1, with no clear D. Germline V gives CDR1 SEHNR, CDR2 FQNEAQ (reference sequence). The CDR3 is 13 residues long. Trimming took 4 bases from V and 3 from J, leaving 9 bases between them.

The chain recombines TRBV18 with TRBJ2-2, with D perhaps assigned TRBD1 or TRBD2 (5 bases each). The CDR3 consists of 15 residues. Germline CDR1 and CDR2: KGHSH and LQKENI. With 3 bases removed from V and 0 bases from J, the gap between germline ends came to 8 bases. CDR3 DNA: TGTGCCAGCTCACCGTGGGGGACGAACACCGGGGAGCTGTTTTTT. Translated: CASSPWGTNTGELFF.

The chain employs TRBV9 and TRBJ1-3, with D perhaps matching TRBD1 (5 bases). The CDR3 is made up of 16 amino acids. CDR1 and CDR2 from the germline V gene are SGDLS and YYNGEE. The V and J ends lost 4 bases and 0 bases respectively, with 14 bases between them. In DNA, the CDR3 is TGTGCCAGCAGCCCTCGGGACCGCATCTCTGGAAACACCATATATTTT. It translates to CASSPRDRISGNTIYF.

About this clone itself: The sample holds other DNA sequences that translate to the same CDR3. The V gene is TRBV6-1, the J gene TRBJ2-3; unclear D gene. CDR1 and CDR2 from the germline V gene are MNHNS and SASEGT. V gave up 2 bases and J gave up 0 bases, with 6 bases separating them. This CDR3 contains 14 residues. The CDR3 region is CASSERSSTDTQYF. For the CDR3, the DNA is TGTGCCAGCAGTGAACGCAGCAGCACAGATACGCAGTATTTT.

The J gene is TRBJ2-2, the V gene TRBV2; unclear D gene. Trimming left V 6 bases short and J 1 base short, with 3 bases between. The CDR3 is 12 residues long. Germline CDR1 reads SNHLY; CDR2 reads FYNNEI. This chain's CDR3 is CASRENTGELFF. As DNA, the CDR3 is TGTGCCAGCAGAGAGAACACCGGGGAGCTGTTTTTT.

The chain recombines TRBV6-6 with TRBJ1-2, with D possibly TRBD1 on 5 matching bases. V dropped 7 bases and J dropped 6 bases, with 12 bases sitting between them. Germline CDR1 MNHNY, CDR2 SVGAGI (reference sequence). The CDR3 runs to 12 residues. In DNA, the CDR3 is TGTGCCAGCACCATTAGGGGAAATGGCTACACCTTC. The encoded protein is CASTIRGNGYTF.

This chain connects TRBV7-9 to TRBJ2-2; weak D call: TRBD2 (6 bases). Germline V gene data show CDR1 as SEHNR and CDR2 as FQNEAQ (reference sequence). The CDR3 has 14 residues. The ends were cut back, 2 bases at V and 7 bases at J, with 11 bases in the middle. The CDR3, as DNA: TGTGCCAGCAGCTTATTGCGGGGAGACGGGGAGCTGTTTTTT. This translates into CASSLLRGDGELFF.

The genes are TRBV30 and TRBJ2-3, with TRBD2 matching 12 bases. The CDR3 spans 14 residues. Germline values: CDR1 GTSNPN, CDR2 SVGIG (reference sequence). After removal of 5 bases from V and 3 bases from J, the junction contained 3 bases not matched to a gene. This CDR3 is CAWFTSGRTDTQYF. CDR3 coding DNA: TGTGCCTGGTTTACTAGCGGGAGGACAGATACGCAGTATTTT.

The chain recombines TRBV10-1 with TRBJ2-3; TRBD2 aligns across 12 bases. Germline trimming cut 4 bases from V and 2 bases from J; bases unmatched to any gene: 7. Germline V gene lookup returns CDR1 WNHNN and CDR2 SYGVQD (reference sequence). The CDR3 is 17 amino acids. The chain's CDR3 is CASSAGLAGPATDTQYF. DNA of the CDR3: TGCGCCAGCAGTGCCGGACTAGCGGGGCCCGCCACAGATACGCAGTATTTT.